The 14 T cell receptor delta chains below all came from one sample that was sequenced in a study of gamma-delta T cells after stem cell transplantation. TCRdb made new clone calls on the RT-PCR reads using CATT. The sample has 2,500 or so delta-chain clones, nearly 20% seen once. Sample: gamma-delta T cells. The receptor set was obtained from a human donor. It is not recorded whose cells these are; they may come from a transplant donor.

A word on this clone: This DNA's translation and the protein TCRdb lists, from a much larger clone, do not match at residue 20, likely due to a read error; the protein shown is translated from the DNA. The chain couples TRDV3 to TRDJ1; possible D gene TRDD3, 7 bases. The CDR3 loop spans 26 amino acids. Deletions cut 4 bases from V and 3 bases from J, with 54 bases between. The germline CDR1 and CDR2 sequences are TVYSNPD and GDNSRS (reference sequence). The CDR3 region is CASSGWNGLPQSLTGEIRWRADKLIF. The DNA of the CDR3 is TGTGCCTCCTCGGGATGGAATGGCCTTCCCCAGTCCCTTACTGGGGAAATACGCTGGCGCGCCGATAAACTCATCTTT.

This clone was counted between two and nine times. This specimen includes other DNA sequences encoding the same CDR3. CDR3 nucleotides: TGTGCTCTTGGGGAAACCTTCGCGAGTTACTGGGGCCGAGGGGGCACCGATAAACTCATCTTT. Translating gives CALGETFASYWGRGGTDKLIF. V gene TRDV1 combines with J gene TRDJ1, with TRDD3 matching 7 bases. This CDR3 has 21 amino acids. Germline V gene sequence: CDR1 TSWWSYY, CDR2 QGS. V lost 2 bases, J lost 1 base, and 22 bases stayed unmatched.

About this clone itself: For this DNA, TCRdb reports the protein of a much larger clone, which diverges at residue 16, most likely from a read error; the protein presented here is translated directly from the DNA. Here the CDR3 DNA reads TGTGCTCTTGGGGTCCTGCTTCCTAAGCAAATACTGGGGGATACCTGCACCGATAAACTCATCTTT. It codes for CALGVLLPKQILGDTCTDKLIF. This chain connects TRDV1 to TRDJ1, with TRDD3 identical over 12 bases. From germline, CDR1 is TSWWSYY and CDR2 QGS. The trim removed 4 bases at V and 1 base at J, leaving 22 bases unmatched. CDR3 size: 22 residues.

As DNA, the CDR3 is TGTGCCTGTGACTACATACTGGGGGATCACACCGATAAACTCATCTTT. This gives the protein CACDYILGDHTDKLIF. The chain carries TRDV2 and TRDJ1, with TRDD3 matching 10 bases. With 3 bases clipped from V and 0 bases from J, the junction kept 6 bases outside the gene matches. Germline CDR1 GEAIGNYY, CDR2 EKD. The CDR3 loop spans 16 amino acids.

With regard to this clone: A junction boundary mismatches the germline segment, possibly from a read error. V usage is TRDV1 and J usage is TRDJ1; 10 bases match TRDD3. This CDR3 spans 26 amino acids. Germline assignment: CDR1 TSWWSYY and CDR2 QGS. CDR3 region: CALGELGFRLSFTGGFGERYTDKLIF. Written as DNA, the CDR3 is TGTGCTCTTGGAGAACTGGGCTTCCGATTAAGTTTTACTGGGGGATTCGGAGAACGTTACACCGATAAACTCATCTTT.

The V gene is TRDV2, the J gene TRDJ1, with 8 positions matching TRDD3. Germline V gives CDR1 GEAIGNYY, CDR2 EKD. Germline trimming cut 6 bases from V and 0 bases from J; bases unmatched to any gene: 17. The length of the CDR3 is 18 residues. CDR3 residues: CACFQYWGGPRYTDKLIF. As DNA, the CDR3 is TGTGCCTGTTTTCAGTACTGGGGGGGGCCACGGTACACCGATAAACTCATCTTT.

This clone is labeled medium-sized (0.01 to 0.1%). CDR3 nucleotides: TGTGCTCTTGGGGGCCTCAGCTTCCTCACGGGAAAACTCATCTTT. Translating it yields CALGGLSFLTGKLIF. This chain uses TRDV1 with TRDJ1, with TRDD2 as a possible D gene (6 bases). The CDR3 runs to 15 residues. Germline V gives CDR1 TSWWSYY, CDR2 QGS. V lost 4 bases and J 8 bases, leaving 20 bases between the germline ends.

By sample share, this clone is medium-sized. V usage is TRDV2 and J usage is TRDJ1; TRDD3 is a possible D gene (5 bases). CDR1 and CDR2 (germline): GEAIGNYY, EKD. The V gene lost 1 base and the J gene lost 0 bases, with 20 bases spanning the gap. The CDR3 is made up of 18 amino acids. As DNA, the CDR3 is TGTGCCTGTGACACTCTGGGAAGACCGATCACGTACACCGATAAACTCATCTTT. Its translation: CACDTLGRPITYTDKLIF.

About this clone: The likely explanation is a read error, given a far larger clone one base away. The chain has TRDV1 and TRDJ1, with 7 positions matching TRDD3. V lost 10 bases to trimming and J lost 4 bases; unmatched junction nucleotides: 6. Germline V gene data show CDR1 as TSWWSYY and CDR2 as QGS. The CDR3 consists of 12 residues. Here the CDR3 DNA reads TGTGCTCCTGGTGGGGGACTCGATAAACTCATCTTT. Its translation is CAPGGGLDKLIF.

The rearrangement uses TRDV1 and TRDJ1; D might be TRDD3 (7 bases). V dropped 4 bases and J dropped 0 bases, with 48 bases sitting between them. Germline V lookup: CDR1 TSWWSYY, CDR2 QGS. The length of the CDR3 is 27 residues. CDR3 region: CALGAPRLLRSYWGFPGGRLYTDKLIF. In nucleotides, the CDR3 is TGTGCTCTTGGGGCCCCAAGGCTCCTACGATCGTACTGGGGCTTCCCGGGGGGACGCTTGTACACCGATAAACTCATCTTT.

This clone was seen only a few times. V and J are TRDV2 and TRDJ1, with TRDD3 matching 9 bases. V trimming: 1 base; J trimming: 0 bases; junction bases outside the gene matches: 8. This CDR3 contains 17 residues. From germline, CDR1 is GEAIGNYY and CDR2 EKD. CDR3 bases: TGTGCCTGTGACACTGTACTGGGGGACCTGTACACCGATAAACTCATCTTT. It is translated as CACDTVLGDLYTDKLIF.

The rearrangement joins TRDV1 to TRDJ1, with D possibly being TRDD2 (6 bases). The V end was cut by 8 bases, the J end by 7 bases, with 29 bases between. Germline V gene sequence: CDR1 TSWWSYY, CDR2 QGS. The CDR3 covers 17 residues. The CDR3 region is CALIPAFQPYWYRKLIF. Here the CDR3 DNA reads TGTGCTCTTATCCCAGCCTTCCAACCCTACTGGTACCGTAAACTCATCTTT.

This clone was counted a few times. This rearrangement joins TRDV1 to TRDJ1; 8 nucleotides line up with TRDD3. The V and J ends lost 4 bases and 2 bases, in that order; junction bases with no gene match: 24. Germline V CDR1 and CDR2: TSWWSYY, QGS. The CDR3 covers 21 residues. Here the CDR3 reads CALGGRQGLRLYWGPTDKLIF. CDR3 nucleotide sequence: TGTGCTCTTGGGGGCCGGCAAGGCCTTCGCCTGTACTGGGGGCCTACCGATAAACTCATCTTT.

Note on this clone: A much bigger clone sits one base away, suggesting this may be a read error. This rearrangement joins TRDV1 to TRDJ1; D is unresolved. In germline, CDR1 is TSWWSYY, CDR2 QGS. V was shortened by 4 bases and J by 0 bases, with 18 bases between the two germline ends. This CDR3 comprises 17 residues. CDR3 sequence reads: CALGAPLHRHHTDKLIF. As DNA, the CDR3 is TGTGCTCTTGGGGCGCCTCTCCATCGCCACCACACCGATAAACTCATCTTT.